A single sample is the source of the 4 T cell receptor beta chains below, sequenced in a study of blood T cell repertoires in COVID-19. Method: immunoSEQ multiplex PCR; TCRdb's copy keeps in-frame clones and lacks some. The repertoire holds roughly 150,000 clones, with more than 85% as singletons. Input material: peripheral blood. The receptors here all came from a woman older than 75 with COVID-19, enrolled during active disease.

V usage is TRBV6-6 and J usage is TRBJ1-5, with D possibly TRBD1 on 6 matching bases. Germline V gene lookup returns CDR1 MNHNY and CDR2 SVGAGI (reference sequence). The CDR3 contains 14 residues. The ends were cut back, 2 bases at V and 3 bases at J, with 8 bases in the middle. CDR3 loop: CASSYTGTNQPQHF. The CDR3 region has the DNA TGTGCCAGCAGTTACACAGGGACCAATCAGCCCCAGCATTTT.

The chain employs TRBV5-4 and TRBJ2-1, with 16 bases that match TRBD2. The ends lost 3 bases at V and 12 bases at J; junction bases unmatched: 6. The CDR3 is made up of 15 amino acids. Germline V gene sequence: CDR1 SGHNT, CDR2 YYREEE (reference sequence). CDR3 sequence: CASSSGLAGGGGQFF. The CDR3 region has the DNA TGTGCCAGCAGCTCGGGACTAGCGGGAGGGGGAGGGCAGTTCTTC.

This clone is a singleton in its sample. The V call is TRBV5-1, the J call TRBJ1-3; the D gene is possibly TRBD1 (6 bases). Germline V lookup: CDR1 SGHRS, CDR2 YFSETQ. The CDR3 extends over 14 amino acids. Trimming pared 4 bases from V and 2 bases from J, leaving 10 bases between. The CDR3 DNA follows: TGCGCCAGCAGCGAACAGGGCCCTGGAAACACCATATATTTT. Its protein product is CASSEQGPGNTIYF.

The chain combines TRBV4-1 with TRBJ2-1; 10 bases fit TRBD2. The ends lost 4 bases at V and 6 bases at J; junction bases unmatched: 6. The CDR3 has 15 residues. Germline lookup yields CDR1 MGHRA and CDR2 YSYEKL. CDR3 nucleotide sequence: TGCGCCAGCAGCCTTTCCGGGACTAGCGCCAATGAGCAGTTCTTC. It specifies CASSLSGTSANEQFF.